This TCR beta chain emerged from a study of glioma-infiltrating T cells. Findings of the study overall: Tissue and blood shared very few CDR3 sequences. Non-neoplastic patients had below-expected tissue-blood divergence, while all gliomas exceeded expectation.

Using RNA template, CDR3s of TCR alpha and beta were amplified with iRepertoire arm-PCR. One-step reverse transcription and amplification started from around 100-400 ng of tissue mRNA or PBMC total RNA. TCRdb re-called the multiplex PCR reads with MiXCR, one entry per CDR3 protein. This table has about 130,000 distinct CDR3 sequences, roughly 24% appearing once. The CDR3 spans 15 residues. From germline, CDR1 is SGHTA and CDR2 FQGNSA. Comment on this clonotype: What it binds is unknown.

This receptor was identified in a human donor with low-grade glioma or glioblastoma, undergoing nonglioma brain surgery, or in good health (not recorded which). The chain recombines TRBV7-2 with TRBJ2-3; D is undetermined. The better agreement between TRBJ1-5 and the DNA end casts doubt on the J call. Source material: glioma tissue, nonneoplastic brain tissue, or PBMCs (not recorded which). The CDR3 nucleotides are TGTGCCAGCAGCGCGACTAGCGGGAGTCAAAATACGCAGCATTTT. Its translation is CASSATSGSQNTQHF.